Sequencing of this T cell receptor beta chain was carried out in a study of blood T cell repertoires in COVID-19. For the study at large: Samples of COVID-19 (acute and convalescent) were obtained from the United States, Italy and Spain. The analysed material was cDNA or gDNA that came from T cells, B-cell-depleted T cells, or PBMCs.

Original processing notes: Amplification from reference gene primers served as the basis for estimated nucleated cell counts. The method was immunoSEQ multiplex PCR; TCRdb's version includes in-frame clones alone and lacks a portion of them. Clone size and V and J calls were adopted from that table, with D and trimming inferred from the DNA. The sample contains under 300,000 clones, 65% to 90% of which appear only once. The CDR3 has 12 residues. V was clipped by 4 bases and J by 2 bases, with 6 bases between them. From germline, CDR1 is SGHNT and CDR2 YYREEE (reference sequence). In this sample, this clone turned up a few times.

The genes are TRBV5-4 and TRBJ1-1; D is uncertain. Sequenced input: peripheral blood. The receptor's source is a woman aged 40 to 55 who had recovered from COVID-19. CDR3 DNA sequence: TGTGCCAGCAGCCGGGGTAACACTGAAGCTTTCTTT. This codes for CASSRGNTEAFF.